This T cell receptor beta chain was identified in a study of blood T cell repertoires in COVID-19 (dated by TCRdb to 2018 to 2020). Context from the whole study: Samples covering the acute and convalescent phases of COVID-19 were provided by collaborators in the United States, Italy and Spain. Samples came from the ongoing ImmuneRACE study (first 160 participants) plus 1,254 subjects from 6 global collaborators. The prospective study material was composed of cDNA or gDNA derived from T cells, B-cell-depleted T cells, or PBMCs. Where HLA class I and class II types were available, the types were taken from metadata supplied by the sample provider, not from assay-based typing. Deeply sampled blood TCRbeta repertoires from subjects exposed to, actively infected with, or recovered from COVID-19 were included in the dataset. The sample metadata nearly always contained a de-identified subject ID, COVID-19 status, age in years and sex. The repertoires were released in a freely available public database intended as a resource for research on the immune response to SARS-CoV-2.

General conclusions and limits of the study: The quantity of clinical and demographic metadata differed by source and by participant and was supplied without curation.

Worth noting for this clone: Its target antigen remains unknown. Qualities for individual bases were not recorded, and no much larger clone is one base off.

The collaborating institutions used their own protocols to collect whole blood in K2EDTA tubes. For TCRbeta analysis, collaborator samples were shipped as frozen whole blood, as isolated PBMCs, or as DNA extracted from either sample type. The immunoSEQ Assay, a bias-controlled multiplex PCR, was used to amplify TCRbeta CDR3 regions from genomic DNA. The study's own analysis went as follows. Nucleated cell counts per sample were estimated from amplification of reference gene primers within the assay. Sequence reads were collapsed and filtered to measure the absolute abundance of every unique TCRbeta CDR3 rearrangement. For each sample, productive Simpson clonality was calculated as the square root of Simpson's diversity index across productive rearrangements. The table was pulled from immuneACCESS by TCRdb, which kept in-frame rearrangements only. Such tables lose some clones; where checked, under half of the loss comes from unresolved V genes, and the rest has no known cause. V and J calls plus clone size are reproduced from that table; the DNA served to infer D and trimming. Here the sample has fewer than 150,000 clones; 90% occur a single time. Roughly 4.4% of the sample is taken by the ten largest.

Including the terminal cysteine and phenylalanine, the CDR3 comprises 13 residues. CDR3 DNA is the only sequence kept; it has 39 bases, read in frame from the first base. Via the germline V gene, CDR1 is MNHEY and CDR2 SVGEGT. The V and J ends are trimmed by 4 bases and 3 bases, leaving 9 bases between them. The rearranged segments are TRBV6-2 or TRBV6-3 and TRBJ1-2; the D gene cannot be resolved reliably. Specimen: peripheral blood. The source is a woman aged 45-59 years with acute or convalescent COVID-19. The bases read TGTGCCAGCAGTTCGCAGGAAGACTATGGCTACACCTTC. Protein translation: CASSSQEDYGYTF.